What follows are 18 T cell receptor beta chains derived from one specimen sequenced in a study of T cell responses to AZD1222 COVID-19 vaccine. Repertoires were generated with immunoSEQ multiplex PCR, while TCRdb's copy carries only in-frame clones and drops some. The repertoire holds around 97,000 clones, with 91% as singletons. Specimen: peripheral blood, collected on day 0 of AZD1222 vaccination. These receptors came from an adult in good health.

The chain has TRBV11-2 and TRBJ1-3; D is unclear. In germline, CDR1 is SGHAT, CDR2 FQNNGV. The ends were cut back, 5 bases at V and 0 bases at J, with 14 bases in the middle. This CDR3 comprises 16 residues. The CDR3 region has the DNA TGTGCCAGCAGCCCAGGTCAGGCCCTCTCTGGAAACACCATATATTTT. Translated, it gives CASSPGQALSGNTIYF.

The J gene is TRBJ2-2, the V gene TRBV4-1, with 7 bases fitting TRBD2. Germline assignment: CDR1 MGHRA and CDR2 YSYEKL. The CDR3 is 16 amino acids. The J segment lost 4 bases and the V segment lost 4 bases, leaving 9 bases of the junction unmatched. The CDR3 nucleotides are TGCGCCAGCAGCCGTGGACTAGTGAGAGGCACCGGGGAGCTGTTTTTT. This translates into CASSRGLVRGTGELFF.

The chain has TRBV5-8 and TRBJ2-1; D gene ambiguous. The V gene's germline CDR1 is SGHTS and CDR2 YDEGEE. There are 14 residues in the CDR3. Trimming removed 5 bases at V and 3 bases at J, with 12 bases between. CDR3 sequence reads: CASSLSTIYNEQFF. Here the CDR3 DNA reads TGTGCCAGCAGTCTTTCGACGATCTACAATGAGCAGTTCTTC.

This clone was counted a few times. At one of its ends the junction is not consistent with the germline gene, which may arise from a read error. The V and J genes are TRBV15 and TRBJ1-3; D gene ambiguous. This CDR3 contains 13 residues. Germline values: CDR1 LNHNV, CDR2 YYDKDF (reference sequence). The CDR3 region is CATSRAVSDPPAF. DNA of the CDR3: TGTGCCACCAGCAGAGCTGTATCAGATCCCCCTGCTTTT.

The chain links TRBV3-1 (or the pseudogene TRBV3-2) to TRBJ2-7, with D perhaps TRBD2 (6 bases). V was clipped by 4 bases and J by 2 bases, with 18 bases between them. Germline-derived CDR1 and CDR2 are LGHDT and YNNKEL (reference sequence). This CDR3 spans 16 amino acids. The CDR3 reads CASSPRNRGIPYEQYF. As DNA, the CDR3 is TGTGCCAGCAGCCCCCGAAATCGGGGGATCCCCTACGAGCAGTACTTC.

The V and J genes are TRBV5-5 and TRBJ1-3; D perhaps matches TRBD1 (5 bases). The CDR3 is 16 amino acids. CDR1 and CDR2 from the germline V gene are SGHKS and YYEKEE (reference sequence). Trimming pared 0 bases from V and 0 bases from J, leaving 10 bases between. The DNA for the CDR3 is TGTGCCAGCAGCTTGGAGGCGGGGCTCTCTGGAAACACCATATATTTT. Its protein is CASSLEAGLSGNTIYF.

This sequence joins TRBV5-5 and TRBJ2-7; TRBD2 matches at 7 bases. Germline V gives CDR1 SGHKS, CDR2 YYEKEE (reference sequence). Unmatched junction bases numbered 17, after V lost 4 bases and J lost 7 bases. The length of the CDR3 is 16 residues. The CDR3 loop reads CASSVVGVSGPSEQYF. DNA for the CDR3: TGTGCCAGCAGCGTGGTTGGCGTTAGCGGGCCGTCGGAGCAGTACTTC.

The chain couples TRBV30 to TRBJ2-2, with D perhaps matching TRBD1 (6 bases). Germline CDR1 is GTSNPN and CDR2 is SVGIG (reference sequence). CDR3 size: 17 residues. V gave up 0 bases and J gave up 6 bases, with 20 bases separating them. CDR3 bases: TGTGCCTGGAGTGTACGGAACAGGGCTGTAGCGCCCGGGGAGCTGTTTTTT. The encoded protein is CAWSVRNRAVAPGELFF. The full variable domain, rest sourced from reference TRBV30 and TRBJ2-2, is SQTIHQWPATLVQPVGSPLSLECTVEGTSNPNLYWYRQAAGRGLQLLFYSVGIGQISSEVPQNLSASRPQDRQFILSSKKLLLSDSGFYLCAWSVRNRAVAPGELFFGEGSRLTVL.

V gene TRBV6-6 combines with J gene TRBJ2-7, with 15 bases that match TRBD2. Germline CDR1 and CDR2: MNHNY and SVGAGI (reference sequence). J lost 3 bases, V lost 5 bases, and 11 bases had no gene match. The CDR3 loop spans 18 amino acids. The DNA of the CDR3 is TGTGCCAGCAGTCAAAACTCCCCGGGACTAGCGGGAGGCTACGAGCAGTACTTC. This encodes CASSQNSPGLAGGYEQYF.

The rearrangement uses TRBV19 and TRBJ2-7, with 9 bases matching TRBD1. This CDR3 has 13 residues. V gave up 8 bases and J gave up 4 bases; unmatched junction bases: 6. Germline CDR1 reads LNHDA; CDR2 reads SQIVND (reference sequence). This CDR3 reads CASSGTGMYEQYF. Here the CDR3 DNA reads TGTGCCAGTTCCGGGACAGGGATGTACGAGCAGTACTTC.

This sequence joins TRBV4-1 and TRBJ1-3, with D uncertain. The ends were cut back, 0 bases at V and 9 bases at J, with 12 bases in the middle. This CDR3 has 14 residues. Germline assignment: CDR1 MGHRA and CDR2 YSYEKL. Here the CDR3 reads CASSQEESEGTIYF. CDR3 nucleotide sequence: TGCGCCAGCAGCCAAGAAGAGAGCGAAGGCACCATATATTTT.

V and J are TRBV5-1 and TRBJ2-3; D is unclear. CDR3 size: 15 residues. V lost 3 bases and J 0 bases, leaving 11 bases between the germline ends. CDR1 and CDR2 from the germline V gene are SGHRS and YFSETQ. The DNA of the CDR3 is TGCGCCAGCAGCTCGGGCCCACTAAGCACAGATACGCAGTATTTT. Protein sequence: CASSSGPLSTDTQYF.

The chain is built from TRBV6-5 and TRBJ1-5; no definite D call. The V and J ends lost 8 bases and 3 bases respectively, with 14 bases between them. The CDR3 extends over 14 amino acids. From germline, CDR1 is MNHEY and CDR2 SVGAGI. The CDR3 spells CASQRPGDNQPQHF. The DNA of the CDR3 is TGTGCCAGCCAGAGGCCGGGCGACAATCAGCCCCAGCATTTT.

The chain uses TRBV10-3 and TRBJ1-1; a possible D gene is TRBD1 (6 bases). CDR1 and CDR2 (germline): ENHRY, SYGVKD. The CDR3 length is 13 residues. Trimming left V 6 bases short and J 0 bases short, with 8 bases between. DNA of the CDR3: TGTGCCATCAGACAGGGTCTGAACACTGAAGCTTTCTTT. This encodes CAIRQGLNTEAFF.

This clone has a single count. The genes are TRBV19 and TRBJ2-7; maybe TRBD1 (7 bases). The CDR3 consists of 13 residues. Trimming cost V 11 bases and J 3 bases, with 17 bases left between them. Germline CDR1 is LNHDA and CDR2 is SQIVND (reference sequence). As DNA, the CDR3 is TGTGCCTCCCGACAGGGAGGTAACTACGAGCAGTACTTC. It encodes CASRQGGNYEQYF.

This chain uses TRBV7-2 with TRBJ2-7; 10 positions agree with TRBD1. Germline-derived CDR1 and CDR2 are SGHTA and FQGNSA. J was trimmed by 6 bases and V by 0 bases; bases with no gene match: 5. The CDR3 contains 15 residues. CDR3 DNA sequence: TGTGCCAGCAGCTTAGCTGGACAGGGGGTTAGCGAGCAGTACTTC. Its translation: CASSLAGQGVSEQYF.

The CDR3 sequence: CASITASGSYEQYF. The DNA of the CDR3 is TGTGCCAGCATCACCGCTAGCGGTTCCTACGAGCAGTACTTC. V is TRBV7-2 and J is TRBJ2-7, with 7 bases that match TRBD2. CDR1 and CDR2 (germline): SGHTA, FQGNSA. CDR3 length: 14 residues. The J segment lost 1 base and the V segment lost 7 bases, leaving 7 bases of the junction unmatched.

This clone was seen just once. The chain carries TRBV7-9 and TRBJ2-2, with D maybe TRBD2 (5 bases). CDR3 size: 14 residues. Germline V lookup: CDR1 SEHNR, CDR2 FQNEAQ (reference sequence). Trimming stripped 6 bases from V and 8 bases from J, with 16 bases between. Here the CDR3 reads CASRPTRSLGELFF. The CDR3, as DNA: TGTGCCAGCAGGCCTACTAGATCCCTGGGGGAGCTGTTTTTT.